These 32 T cell receptor beta chains came from one sample sequenced in a study of technical replicates of blood from a few donors. Sequenced by immunoSEQ multiplex PCR; TCRdb stores in-frame clones only, minus some. The sample records about 70,000 clones, about 90% being singletons. Material for sequencing was T cells isolated from PBMCs. The receptors come from a human donor in good health.

The chain joins TRBV5-1 to TRBJ2-5, with 9 bases aligning to TRBD1. Trimming took 7 bases from V and 4 from J; bases not matched to a gene: 5. This CDR3 has 13 amino acids. CDR1 is SGHRS and CDR2 is YFSETQ in the germline V gene. CDR3 loop: CASSRDRAETQYF. The CDR3 DNA sequence: TGCGCCAGCTCTCGGGACAGGGCAGAGACCCAGTACTTC.

The gene calls are TRBV4-3 and TRBJ2-1, with 8 bases identical to TRBD2. V was pared by 4 bases and J by 0 bases, with 8 bases of the junction left unmatched. Per germline, CDR1 LGHNA and CDR2 YSLEER. The CDR3 runs 17 residues. The CDR3 bases are TGCGCCAGCAGCCTCAGACTAGCGCCGAGCTCCTACAATGAGCAGTTCTTC. This codes for CASSLRLAPSSYNEQFF.

The chain combines TRBV7-9 with TRBJ1-2, with D possibly matching TRBD1 (6 bases). CDR3 length: 17 residues. In germline, CDR1 is SEHNR, CDR2 FQNEAQ (reference sequence). Trimming took off 5 bases at V and 4 bases at J, with 23 bases between the two ends. CDR3 sequence reads: CASSPTHQAGAPYGYTF. CDR3 DNA sequence: TGTGCCAGCAGCCCTACCCATCAGGCAGGGGCTCCCTATGGCTACACCTTC.

The chain recombines TRBV28 with TRBJ2-3; perhaps TRBD2 as D (6 bases). This CDR3 region has 16 residues. The germline CDR1 and CDR2 sequences are MDHEN and SYDVKM. Trimming took off 5 bases at V and 3 bases at J, with 18 bases between the two ends. The chain's CDR3 is CASSRLMGLGTDTQYF. The DNA for the CDR3 is TGTGCCAGCAGTCGCCTCATGGGACTGGGGACAGATACGCAGTATTTT.

The chain has TRBV4-1 and TRBJ2-1, with a tentative D call TRBD1 (7 bases). The CDR3 runs 14 residues. V lost 0 bases and J 14 bases, leaving 17 bases between the germline ends. Germline CDR1 and CDR2: MGHRA and YSYEKL. The CDR3 here is CASSQENFRGVEFF. The CDR3 coding sequence is TGCGCCAGCAGCCAAGAGAACTTCAGGGGGGTGGAGTTCTTC.

The genes are TRBV5-1 and TRBJ1-3; TRBD1 agrees at 8 bases. Germline lookup yields CDR1 SGHRS and CDR2 YFSETQ. V lost 2 bases and J lost 4; bases outside the gene matches: 5. The CDR3 is 15 amino acids. DNA for the CDR3: TGCGCCAGCAGCTTAGGGACAGGTTGGGGAAACACCATATATTTT. Its translation is CASSLGTGWGNTIYF.

This rearrangement joins TRBV5-4 to TRBJ2-1, with TRBD2 identical over 9 bases. This CDR3 has 15 amino acids. CDR1 is SGHNT, CDR2 YYREEE, per germline (reference sequence). The V segment lost 0 bases and the J segment 5 bases; nucleotides outside the gene matches: 3. CDR3: CASSLGRLADNEQFF. CDR3 nucleotides: TGTGCCAGCAGCTTGGGGAGACTAGCGGACAATGAGCAGTTCTTC.

The chain has TRBV11-3 and TRBJ1-1; no clear D gene. The CDR3 is 13 residues long. Germline lookup yields CDR1 SGHNT and CDR2 YENEEA. V lost 5 bases to trimming and J lost 3 bases, with 10 bases between them. The CDR3 DNA follows: TGTGCCAGCAGCCAACTCGGGTACACTGAAGCTTTCTTT. This codes for CASSQLGYTEAFF. Full variable domain (rest looked up from reference TRBV11-3 and TRBJ1-1): EAGVVQSPRYKIIEKKQPVAFWCNPISGHNTLYWYLQNLGQGPELLIRYENEEAVDDSQLPKDRFSAERLKGVDSTLKIQPAELGDSAVYLCASSQLGYTEAFFGQGTRLTVV.

A word on this clone: The junction does not match germline at one end; this may be a read error. The chain recombines TRBV4-1 with TRBJ1-1; TRBD1 matches at 10 bases. Germline-derived CDR1 and CDR2 are MGHRA and YSYEKL. The CDR3 totals 17 residues. The CDR3 coding sequence is TGCGCCAGCAGCTACAACCCGGGACAGGGGTTGAACGCTGAAGCTTTCTTT. It translates to CASSYNPGQGLNAEAFF.

V usage is TRBV19 and J usage is TRBJ2-2, with 7 nucleotides matching TRBD2. The CDR3 has 18 amino acids. J gave up 0 bases and V 1 base, and 8 bases lay outside the gene matches. Germline V gives CDR1 LNHDA, CDR2 SQIVND (reference sequence). This CDR3 reads CASSIALREITNTGELFF. CDR3 DNA: TGTGCCAGTAGTATAGCCTTGCGGGAGATAACGAACACCGGGGAGCTGTTTTTT.

The chain uses TRBV9 and TRBJ2-1; 8 bases fit TRBD1. The length of the CDR3 is 13 residues. The germline gives CDR1 SGDLS, CDR2 YYNGEE. J was trimmed by 8 bases and V by 3 bases; bases with no gene match: 4. Here the CDR3 DNA reads TGTGCCAGCAGCGCAGGGACAGGATATGAGCAGTTCTTC. It encodes CASSAGTGYEQFF.

The count of this clone is one. The V gene is TRBV7-9, the J gene TRBJ2-7; perhaps TRBD1 as D (5 bases). The CDR3 runs to 12 residues. Trimming removed 5 bases at V and 1 base at J, with 6 bases between. CDR1 SEHNR and CDR2 FQNEAQ come from the germline V gene (reference sequence). CDR3 nucleotide sequence: TGTGCCAGCAGCGCAGGGTCCTACGAGCAGTACTTC. It codes for CASSAGSYEQYF.

The J gene is TRBJ2-3, the V gene TRBV7-3; TRBD2 aligns across 12 bases. CDR1 SGHTA and CDR2 FQGTGA come from the germline V gene. Trimming at V came to 5 bases and at J to 12 bases, leaving 15 bases not matched to a gene. The CDR3 is 16 residues long. CDR3 sequence: CASSLIPLAGGPIQYF. The CDR3 DNA sequence: TGTGCCAGCAGCCTAATTCCCCTAGCGGGAGGGCCTATCCAGTATTTT.

The V and J genes are TRBV10-1 and TRBJ2-5; 10 nucleotides align to TRBD2. The CDR3 is 16 residues long. Germline CDR1 and CDR2: WNHNN and SYGVQD (reference sequence). Germline trimming cut 2 bases from V and 2 bases from J; bases unmatched to any gene: 5. CDR3 nucleotide sequence: TGCGCCAGCAGTGAGGGGCTAGCGGGAGCTCAAGAGACCCAGTACTTC. Translation: CASSEGLAGAQETQYF.

J is TRBJ1-4 and V is TRBV4-3; 7 bases line up with TRBD1. CDR3 length equals 16 residues. CDR1 is LGHNA and CDR2 is YSLEER in the germline V gene. Trimming took 4 bases from V and 2 from J; bases not matched to a gene: 7. CDR3 amino acids: CASSPRRTGTNEKLFF. The CDR3 DNA sequence: TGCGCCAGCAGCCCCCGAAGGACAGGTACTAATGAAAAACTGTTTTTT.

V and J are TRBV10-1 and TRBJ2-3, with D perhaps TRBD2 (6 bases). The V end was cut by 10 bases, the J end by 6 bases, with 20 bases between. Germline lookup yields CDR1 WNHNN and CDR2 SYGVQD (reference sequence). The CDR3 spans 14 residues. CDR3 sequence: CATSATSRWDTQYF. The CDR3 DNA follows: TGCGCCACCTCAGCCACTAGCCGGTGGGATACGCAGTATTTT.

This clone was observed a single time. The V and J genes are TRBV2 and TRBJ2-2; possible D gene TRBD1, 6 bases. Trimming left V 7 bases short and J 3 bases short, with 9 bases between. CDR3 length equals 13 residues. The germline V gene has CDR1 SNHLY and CDR2 FYNNEI. CDR3 amino acids: CASKQGHTGELFF. As DNA, the CDR3 is TGTGCCAGCAAACAGGGACACACCGGGGAGCTGTTTTTT.

The chain has TRBV7-6 and TRBJ1-4; D remains ambiguous. Germline loops: CDR1 SGHVS, CDR2 FNYEAQ. The CDR3 runs to 13 residues. V lost 5 bases to trimming and J lost 4 bases, with 8 bases between them. CDR3 protein: CASSGNLNEKLFF. The CDR3 DNA sequence: TGTGCCAGCAGCGGCAATCTTAATGAAAAACTGTTTTTT.

The V call is TRBV9, the J call TRBJ1-2; tentatively, D is TRBD1 (6 bases). The germline gives CDR1 SGDLS, CDR2 YYNGEE. This CDR3 region has 14 residues. Trimming left V 4 bases short and J 5 bases short, with 15 bases between. The CDR3 DNA reads TGTGCCAGCAGCACTAGCGGGCAGGGGTATGGCTACACCTTC. This gives the protein CASSTSGQGYGYTF.

The gene calls are TRBV30 and TRBJ2-7; TRBD2 matches 8 bases. Trimming took 4 bases from V and 4 from J; bases not matched to a gene: 0. The CDR3 totals 11 residues. Per germline, CDR1 GTSNPN and CDR2 SVGIG (reference sequence). This CDR3 reads CAWTSGYEQYF. CDR3 sequence (DNA): TGTGCCTGGACTAGCGGGTACGAGCAGTACTTC.

This clone was observed a single time. This chain links TRBV5-1 with TRBJ2-3; unclear D gene. V lost 4 bases and J 0 bases, leaving 18 bases between the germline ends. CDR1 and CDR2 (germline): SGHRS, YFSETQ. This CDR3 contains 17 residues. The CDR3 is CASSVGRSLSSTDTQYF. The CDR3 DNA sequence: TGCGCCAGCAGCGTGGGCAGGTCCCTTTCTAGCACAGATACGCAGTATTTT. Complete variable domain (other parts from reference TRBV5-1 and TRBJ2-3): KAGVTQTPRYLIKTRGQQVTLSCSPISGHRSVSWYQQTPGQGLQFLFEYFSETQRNKGNFPGRFSGRQFSNSRSEMNVSTLELGDSALYLCASSVGRSLSSTDTQYFGPGTRLTVL.

The chain couples TRBV4-1 to TRBJ2-3; D is possibly TRBD2 (6 bases). The germline V gene encodes CDR1 MGHRA and CDR2 YSYEKL. V shed 3 bases and J shed 3 bases, with 10 bases lying between them. CDR3 length: 14 amino acids. The CDR3 region is CASSHGRRTDTQYF. CDR3 nucleotide sequence: TGCGCCAGCAGCCACGGGAGAAGAACAGATACGCAGTATTTT.

This chain joins TRBV18 and TRBJ2-1, with 7 bases matching TRBD2. There are 16 residues in the CDR3. Germline assignment: CDR1 KGHSH and CDR2 LQKENI. Losses at the gene ends were 4 bases for V and 0 bases for J; bases not matched to a gene: 6. The CDR3 here is CASSQYGGSSYNEQFF. The CDR3 nucleotides are TGTGCCAGCTCACAGTACGGGGGGAGCTCCTACAATGAGCAGTTCTTC.

The V call is TRBV30, the J call TRBJ1-2; weak D call: TRBD1 (5 bases). The ends were cut back, 0 bases at V and 7 bases at J, with 9 bases in the middle. The length of the CDR3 is 12 residues. CDR1 GTSNPN and CDR2 SVGIG come from the germline V gene (reference sequence). As DNA, the CDR3 is TGTGCCTGGAGTGTTTTTAGGGGTGGCTACACCTTC. Protein sequence: CAWSVFRGGYTF.

In nucleotides, the CDR3 is TGTGCCAGCAGCCAAGCGGGAGATACGCAGTATTTT. Residues: CASSQAGDTQYF. The gene calls are TRBV4-2 and TRBJ2-3, with unresolved D. The CDR3 length is 12 residues. The germline V and J ends were trimmed by 1 base and 5 bases, with 4 bases remaining between them. CDR1 is LGHNA and CDR2 is YNFKEQ in the germline V gene.

This sequence joins TRBV28 and TRBJ2-3, with 10 bases lining up with TRBD1. Germline lookup yields CDR1 MDHEN and CDR2 SYDVKM. There are 17 residues in the CDR3. J lost 6 bases, V lost 6 bases, and 15 bases had no gene match. Written as DNA, the CDR3 is TGTGCCAGCAGCCCGTTAATGAGGGACAGGGGTTGGGATACGCAGTATTTT. Protein product: CASSPLMRDRGWDTQYF.

The chain couples TRBV13 to TRBJ2-7; TRBD2 matches 9 bases. Unmatched junction bases numbered 10, after V lost 8 bases and J lost 2 bases. The germline V gene has CDR1 PRHDT and CDR2 FYEKMQ (reference sequence). CDR3 length: 15 residues. The CDR3 here is CASSYGGGRAYEQYF. The CDR3 DNA is TGTGCCAGCTCATATGGGGGCGGGAGGGCCTACGAGCAGTACTTC. Based on the CDR3 plus reference TRBV13 and TRBJ2-7, the full variable domain is AAGVIQSPRHLIKEKRETATLKCYPIPRHDTVYWYQQGPGQDPQFLISFYEKMQSDKGSIPDRFSAQQFSDYHSELNMSSLELGDSALYFCASSYGGGRAYEQYFGPGTRLTVT.

This chain uses TRBV28 with TRBJ1-2; D unresolved. CDR1 is MDHEN, CDR2 SYDVKM, per germline. V lost 3 bases, J lost 4 bases, and 9 bases lay in between. This CDR3 contains 13 residues. Here the CDR3 DNA reads TGTGCCAGCAGTTTGGGAGGGCTCTATGGCTACACCTTC. Amino acids: CASSLGGLYGYTF.

V is TRBV7-3 and J is TRBJ1-4, with 8 bases aligning to TRBD1. The CDR3 covers 14 residues. Germline CDR1 and CDR2: SGHTA and FQGTGA. J lost 4 bases, V lost 5 bases, and 3 bases had no gene match. Written as DNA, the CDR3 is TGTGCCAGCAGCCTCACAGGGGGTAATGAAAAACTGTTTTTT. It specifies CASSLTGGNEKLFF.

Only one count was recorded for this clone. This chain uses TRBV7-9 with TRBJ1-2; tentatively, D is TRBD1 (5 bases). V lost 5 bases to trimming and J lost 4 bases, with 14 bases between them. CDR1 is SEHNR, CDR2 FQNEAQ, per germline (reference sequence). This CDR3 spans 14 amino acids. CDR3 in amino acids: CASSDGRAIYGYTF. As DNA, the CDR3 is TGTGCCAGCAGCGATGGCAGGGCTATCTATGGCTACACCTTC.

The chain joins TRBV9 to TRBJ1-5, with 9 bases that match TRBD1. The V segment lost 3 bases and the J segment 4 bases; nucleotides outside the gene matches: 2. There are 14 residues in the CDR3. The germline CDR1 and CDR2 sequences are SGDLS and YYNGEE. CDR3 sequence reads: CASSGGTGNQPQHF. Here the CDR3 DNA reads TGTGCCAGCAGCGGCGGGACAGGGAATCAGCCCCAGCATTTT. The whole variable domain, filled in from reference TRBV9 and TRBJ1-5, reads DSGVTQTPKHLITATGQRVTLRCSPRSGDLSVYWYQQSLDQGLQFLIQYYNGEERAKGNILERFSAQQFPDLHSELNLSSLELGDSALYFCASSGGTGNQPQHFGDGTRLSIL.

This clone was counted only a few times. J is TRBJ1-1 and V is TRBV16, with 7 bases aligning to TRBD1. The CDR3 spans 14 residues. CDR1 is KGHSY, CDR2 FQNENV, per germline. The junction had 2 bases not matched to a gene; V was cut back by 4 bases and J by 0 bases. The CDR3 protein is CASSRQGLNTEAFF. The CDR3 DNA reads as TGTGCCAGCAGCCGACAGGGATTGAACACTGAAGCTTTCTTT.